A single sample is the source of the 18 T cell receptor beta chains below, sequenced in a study of identical twins. TCRdb re-called the 5' RACE reads with MiXCR, one entry per CDR3 protein. The sample lists around 690,000 distinct CDR3 sequences, around 21% occurring once. These data were likewise used in another study, on T cells expressing NK-cell markers.

Sequencing was performed on PBMCs. These receptors all come from a woman aged 18-29 years in good health.

The CDR3 reads CASSRRDSHEQYF. The CDR3 DNA reads TGTGCCAGCAGCCGGCGGGACAGTCACGAGCAGTACTTC. The V gene is TRBV7-9, the J gene TRBJ2-7; a weak D match, TRBD1 (7 bases). The CDR3 is 13 residues long. Trimming left V 5 bases short and J 5 bases short, with 13 bases between. Germline V CDR1 and CDR2: SEHNR, FQNEAQ (reference sequence).

J is TRBJ2-2 and V is TRBV10-3; possibly TRBD2 for D (7 bases). V was cut by 10 bases and J by 0 bases, with 15 bases left in between. Germline V gene data show CDR1 as ENHRY and CDR2 as SYGVKD. The CDR3 consists of 15 residues. CDR3 nucleotides: TGTGCCAGCCAAGGGGGGAGGGCGAACACCGGGGAGCTGTTTTTT. It encodes CASQGGRANTGELFF.

This clonotype was detected ten times or more. This sequence joins TRBV5-1 and TRBJ2-2, with D unclear. The CDR3 contains 12 residues. Germline CDR1 SGHRS, CDR2 YFSETQ. The germline V and J ends were trimmed by 0 bases and 7 bases, with 4 bases remaining between them. As DNA, the CDR3 is TGCGCCAGCAGCTTGGTTGTCGGGGAGCTGTTTTTT. Its protein is CASSLVVGELFF.

This chain joins TRBV30 and TRBJ1-1; D is unclear. The germline V and J ends were trimmed by 4 bases and 7 bases, with 10 bases remaining between them. In germline, CDR1 is GTSNPN, CDR2 SVGIG (reference sequence). This CDR3 has 11 amino acids. The DNA for the CDR3 is TGTGCCTGGACGAAAAGACATGAAGCTTTCTTT. This gives the protein CAWTKRHEAFF. The full variable domain, with the rest looked up from reference TRBV30 and TRBJ1-1, is SQTIHQWPATLVQPVGSPLSLECTVEGTSNPNLYWYRQAAGRGLQLLFYSVGIGQISSEVPQNLSASRPQDRQFILSSKKLLLSDSGFYLCAWTKRHEAFFGQGTRLTVV.

J is TRBJ2-7 and V is TRBV11-2; weak D call: TRBD1 (6 bases). V was pared by 3 bases and J by 0 bases, with 12 bases between. Per the germline V gene, CDR1 is SGHAT and CDR2 is FQNNGV. The CDR3 is 15 residues long. CDR3 protein: CASSLATGSSYEQYF. CDR3 nucleotide sequence: TGTGCCAGCAGCTTGGCAACAGGGAGCTCCTACGAGCAGTACTTC.

V is TRBV9 and J is TRBJ2-2, with a tentative D call TRBD1 (6 bases). CDR1 and CDR2 (germline): SGDLS, YYNGEE. The CDR3 spans 16 residues. V was trimmed by 3 bases and J by 6 bases, leaving 18 bases between them. The CDR3 DNA reads TGTGCCAGCAGCGGACAGAGGGGGTTTTCTGCCGGGGAGCTGTTTTTT. Encoded protein: CASSGQRGFSAGELFF.

The chain employs TRBV12-3 or TRBV12-4 and TRBJ2-3; TRBD2 matches 7 bases. The V and J ends lost 5 bases and 4 bases, in that order; junction bases with no gene match: 12. The CDR3 runs to 16 residues. The CDR3 DNA reads TGTGCCAGCAGTGGCCTTGGCGGGAGAGTTGCAGATACGCAGTATTTT. Translated: CASSGLGGRVADTQYF.

This clonotype appeared many times. The chain is built from TRBV29-1 and TRBJ2-1; TRBD1 agrees at 9 bases. V lost 6 bases and J lost 4; bases outside the gene matches: 4. The CDR3 is 13 amino acids. Germline V lookup: CDR1 SQVTM, CDR2 ANQGSEA. In DNA form, the CDR3 reads TGCAGCGTCCCCGGGACAGGGTACAATGAGCAGTTCTTC. It is translated as CSVPGTGYNEQFF.

V is TRBV29-1 and J is TRBJ2-2, with D unresolved. Trimming removed 8 bases from V and 0 bases from J, with 16 bases in between. Germline CDR1 is SQVTM and CDR2 is ANQGSEA. CDR3 length: 15 residues. CDR3 coding DNA: TGCAGCTTTCGCTTGGGTCATTCGAACACCGGGGAGCTGTTTTTT. Residues: CSFRLGHSNTGELFF.

The chain recombines TRBV7-7 with TRBJ2-5; 7 nucleotides line up with TRBD2. Germline V lookup: CDR1 SSHAT, CDR2 FNYEAQ (reference sequence). Trimming took 4 bases from V and 10 from J; bases not matched to a gene: 12. This CDR3 has 14 residues. The CDR3: CASSSHSGTSIQYF. CDR3 nucleotides: TGTGCCAGCAGCTCCCACAGCGGGACCTCAATCCAGTACTTC.

Many counts were recorded for this clonotype. The V call is TRBV7-2, the J call TRBJ2-7; D gene unclear. Trimming stripped 2 bases from V and 0 bases from J, with 8 bases between. This CDR3 has 14 amino acids. CDR1 is SGHTA and CDR2 is FQGNSA in the germline V gene. The CDR3 DNA is TGTGCCAGCAGCTTAACGGCGAGCTCCTACGAGCAGTACTTC. It codes for CASSLTASSYEQYF.

This chain uses TRBV4-1 with TRBJ2-3; D tentatively reads TRBD1 or TRBD2 (5 bases each). Looked up from germline, CDR1 is MGHRA and CDR2 is YSYEKL. This CDR3 contains 16 residues. The V and J ends lost 7 bases and 5 bases respectively, with 22 bases between them. CDR3: CASTHRDLARGDTQYF. Here the CDR3 DNA reads TGCGCCAGCACCCACCGGGACCTAGCCAGAGGAGATACGCAGTATTTT.

This clonotype was detected only a few times. The J gene is TRBJ2-5, the V gene TRBV20-1; maybe TRBD1 (5 bases). V shed 2 bases and J shed 3 bases, with 10 bases lying between them. The germline gives CDR1 DFQATT, CDR2 SNEGSKA (reference sequence). This CDR3 has 13 amino acids. The CDR3 DNA reads TGCAGTGCTAGATCGACAGCCAAAGAGACCCAGTACTTC. It translates to CSARSTAKETQYF.

This clonotype was recorded at least ten times. The chain carries TRBV6-6 and TRBJ2-1; no definite D call. Germline assignment: CDR1 MNHNY and CDR2 SVGAGI (reference sequence). The CDR3 runs 11 residues. The V and J ends lost 7 bases and 12 bases respectively, with 13 bases between them. The CDR3 here is CASNGNTRQFF. The CDR3 nucleotides read TGTGCCAGCAATGGAAACACAAGGCAGTTCTTC.

This clonotype was observed a few times. The chain is built from TRBV6-1 and TRBJ2-4; 10 bases fit TRBD1. V shed 6 bases and J 7 bases; nucleotides not matched to a gene: 6. CDR1 and CDR2 (germline): MNHNS, SASEGT. This CDR3 has 14 residues. The CDR3 DNA reads TGTGCCAGCAGCCAGCGGACAGGGGGTAACATTCAGTACTTC. This translates into CASSQRTGGNIQYF.

The V call is TRBV4-3, the J call TRBJ2-1, with a possible D match to TRBD2 (6 bases). Germline V gives CDR1 LGHNA, CDR2 YSLEER. The CDR3 loop spans 15 amino acids. Between the trimmed V and J ends, which lost 0 bases and 6 bases, there was a span of 12 bases. The CDR3 region is CASSQDRESANEQFF. The CDR3 bases are TGCGCCAGCAGCCAAGACCGGGAGTCAGCCAATGAGCAGTTCTTC.

This clonotype was observed at least ten times. The gene calls are TRBV2 and TRBJ2-7; TRBD1 or TRBD2 may be the D gene (5 bases each). Germline V gives CDR1 SNHLY, CDR2 FYNNEI. V lost 6 bases and J lost 3, with 9 bases in between. CDR3 length: 12 residues. CDR3 DNA: TGTGCCAGCAGGGGGACGGTCTACGAGCAGTACTTC. Translation gives CASRGTVYEQYF.

This clonotype was detected a few times. The chain employs TRBV2 and TRBJ2-1; a possible D gene is TRBD1 (6 bases). The CDR3 contains 14 residues. V was trimmed by 8 bases and J by 2 bases, leaving 13 bases between them. Per the germline V gene, CDR1 is SNHLY and CDR2 is FYNNEI. The CDR3 loop is CASRDRPTYNEQFF. The CDR3 nucleotides are TGTGCCAGCCGAGACAGGCCGACCTACAATGAGCAGTTCTTC.